One sample yielded the 16 T cell receptor beta chains listed below, sequenced in a study of CD8 T cells in Susac syndrome. A quantity of 0.5 to 1 ug RNA underwent reverse transcription using random hexamers. TCRdb re-called the immunoSEQ multiplex PCR reads with MiXCR, one entry per CDR3 protein. The data hold about 200,000 distinct CDR3 sequences, with 80% to 95% observed a single time. Sample: CD8+ T cells from PBMCs. These receptors were obtained from a human donor with multiple sclerosis.

This clonotype came up once. The chain combines TRBV7-9 with TRBJ2-1; D uncertain. The CDR3 is 11 residues long. Trimming left V 6 bases short and J 8 bases short, with 8 bases between. Germline V gives CDR1 SEHNR, CDR2 FQNEAQ (reference sequence). The CDR3 region has the DNA TGTGCCAGCAGTTCAGCCGATGAGCAGTTCTTC. This codes for CASSSADEQFF. The full variable domain, rest sourced from reference TRBV7-9 and TRBJ2-1, is DTGVSQNPRHKITKRGQNVTFRCDPISEHNRLYWYRQTLGQGPEFLTYFQNEAQLEKSRLLSDRFSAERPKGSFSTLEIQRTEQGDSAMYLCASSSADEQFFGPGTRLTVL.

The rearrangement links TRBV4-1 to TRBJ2-1; 12 nucleotides align to TRBD2. Germline trimming cut 5 bases from V and 2 bases from J; bases unmatched to any gene: 13. This CDR3 comprises 19 residues. The germline V gene encodes CDR1 MGHRA and CDR2 YSYEKL. The CDR3 nucleotides are TGCGCCAGCAGCGACGGGGCTAGCGGGGGGGCAGTGACCTACAATGAGCAGTTCTTC. The encoded protein is CASSDGASGGAVTYNEQFF.

The CDR3: CARGGNTEAFF. The CDR3 DNA reads TGTGCCCGTGGGGGGAACACTGAAGCTTTCTTT. The gene calls are TRBV2 and TRBJ1-1, with D perhaps TRBD1 (5 bases). CDR1 SNHLY and CDR2 FYNNEI come from the germline V gene. Trimming took off 11 bases at V and 1 base at J, with 8 bases between the two ends. The CDR3 extends over 11 amino acids.

The chain combines TRBV19 with TRBJ1-1; D may be TRBD1 (5 bases). This CDR3 has 15 amino acids. V was shortened by 1 base and J by 6 bases, with 15 bases between the two germline ends. The germline CDR1 and CDR2 sequences are LNHDA and SQIVND (reference sequence). The CDR3 DNA follows: TGTGCCAGTAGTATAGGGTCTTCAGGGATCCCTGAAGCTTTCTTT. Protein sequence: CASSIGSSGIPEAFF. The whole variable domain, remainder taken from reference TRBV19 and TRBJ1-1, is DGGITQSPKYLFRKEGQNVTLSCEQNLNHDAMYWYRQDPGQGLRLIYYSQIVNDFQKGDIAEGYSVSREKKESFPLTVTSAQKNPTAFYLCASSIGSSGIPEAFFGQGTRLTVV.

This rearrangement joins TRBV7-9 to TRBJ1-5; no definite D call. Trimming pared 1 base from V and 6 bases from J, leaving 13 bases between. The CDR3 consists of 15 residues. CDR1 SEHNR and CDR2 FQNEAQ come from the germline V gene (reference sequence). CDR3 residues: CASSLDNAPGQPQHF. CDR3 nucleotides: TGTGCCAGCAGCTTAGACAATGCGCCCGGTCAGCCCCAGCATTTT.

The V call is TRBV20-1, the J call TRBJ2-1; TRBD2 might be the D (6 bases). Germline loops: CDR1 DFQATT, CDR2 SNEGSKA (reference sequence). V was cut by 0 bases and J by 4 bases, with 10 bases left in between. The length of the CDR3 is 14 residues. The CDR3, as DNA: TGCAGTGCTAGAGACCCTAGCGAGTACAATGAGCAGTTCTTC. Its translation is CSARDPSEYNEQFF.

This rearrangement joins TRBV23-1 to TRBJ2-7, with D perhaps matching TRBD2 (5 bases). TRBV23-1 is recorded as an ORF, its role being uncertain. The CDR3 spans 11 residues. V lost 7 bases and J lost 7, with 11 bases in between. In DNA form, the CDR3 reads TGCGCCAGCAAGCTAGCTCGGGAGCAGTACTTC. Amino acid sequence: CASKLAREQYF.

The chain uses TRBV7-3 and TRBJ2-3; D is unresolved. V dropped 5 bases and J dropped 3 bases, with 15 bases sitting between them. The germline V gene has CDR1 SGHTA and CDR2 FQGTGA. This CDR3 comprises 15 residues. CDR3 nucleotide sequence: TGTGCCAGCAGCGCCACGGGTTCGGAGACAGATACGCAGTATTTT. As protein: CASSATGSETDTQYF.

The chain carries TRBV14 and TRBJ2-1; TRBD1 is a possible D gene (6 bases). Germline lookup yields CDR1 SGHDN and CDR2 FVKESK. V was pared by 2 bases and J by 5 bases, with 10 bases between. The CDR3 spans 14 residues. The CDR3 DNA follows: TGTGCCAGCAGCCAATGGGACACCGACAATGAGCAGTTCTTC. Translating it yields CASSQWDTDNEQFF. Based on the CDR3 plus reference TRBV14 and TRBJ2-1, the full variable domain is EAGVTQFPSHSVIEKGQTVTLRCDPISGHDNLYWYRRVMGKEIKFLLHFVKESKQDESGMPNNRFLAERTGGTYSTLKVQPAELEDSGVYFCASSQWDTDNEQFFGPGTRLTVL.

This sequence joins TRBV6-5 and TRBJ2-7; tentative D call: TRBD1 (6 bases). The V and J ends lost 8 bases and 2 bases respectively, with 10 bases between them. The CDR3 covers 12 residues. Germline V lookup: CDR1 MNHEY, CDR2 SVGAGI. CDR3 protein: CASGQPAYEQYF. The CDR3 DNA reads TGTGCCAGCGGACAGCCTGCCTACGAGCAGTACTTC.

The genes are TRBV7-9 and TRBJ2-5, with 10 bases lining up with TRBD2. Losses at the gene ends were 3 bases for V and 1 base for J; bases not matched to a gene: 11. Germline lookup yields CDR1 SEHNR and CDR2 FQNEAQ (reference sequence). The length of the CDR3 is 18 residues. The CDR3 is CASSFIAGGPPSQETQYF. The CDR3 bases are TGTGCCAGCAGCTTCATAGCGGGGGGCCCGCCGAGCCAAGAGACCCAGTACTTC.

CDR3 region: CASSSTGGSVTEAFF. The CDR3 DNA reads as TGCGCCAGCAGCTCGACAGGGGGGTCGGTCACTGAAGCTTTCTTT. The V gene is TRBV5-1, the J gene TRBJ1-1; 9 bases fit TRBD1. Per germline, CDR1 SGHRS and CDR2 YFSETQ. The trim removed 3 bases at V and 4 bases at J, leaving 7 bases unmatched. The CDR3 is 15 amino acids.

A few counts support this clonotype. This chain links TRBV30 with TRBJ2-5; D gene ambiguous. Germline V lookup: CDR1 GTSNPN, CDR2 SVGIG (reference sequence). The CDR3 spans 12 residues. Deletions cut 5 bases from V and 6 bases from J, with 13 bases between. The CDR3 loop reads CAWDLLEKTQYF. CDR3 coding DNA: TGTGCCTGGGATCTGCTGGAAAAGACCCAGTACTTC.

CDR3 region: CAVKRPNTGELFF. The CDR3 coding sequence is TGTGCGGTAAAGCGACCAAACACCGGGGAGCTGTTTTTT. The chain carries TRBV30 and TRBJ2-2; unclear D gene. The CDR3 is made up of 13 amino acids. The germline V gene encodes CDR1 GTSNPN and CDR2 SVGIG (reference sequence).

The V gene is TRBV4-2, the J gene TRBJ1-2; possible D gene TRBD1, 5 bases. The CDR3 length is 12 residues. The germline V gene has CDR1 LGHNA and CDR2 YNFKEQ. V lost 1 base and J lost 7, with 7 bases in between. CDR3 nucleotide sequence: TGTGCCAGCAGCCAAGGGGGCCCTGGCTACACCTTC. It translates to CASSQGGPGYTF.

The V gene is TRBV20-1, the J gene TRBJ1-6, with 9 bases identical to TRBD1. V dropped 0 bases and J dropped 8; count of bases not matched to a gene: 8. Germline-derived CDR1 and CDR2 are DFQATT and SNEGSKA (reference sequence). This CDR3 is built from 16 residues. The CDR3 sequence is CSARDLGTGIYSPLHF. CDR3 bases: TGCAGTGCTAGAGATCTTGGGACAGGGATCTATTCACCCCTCCACTTT.